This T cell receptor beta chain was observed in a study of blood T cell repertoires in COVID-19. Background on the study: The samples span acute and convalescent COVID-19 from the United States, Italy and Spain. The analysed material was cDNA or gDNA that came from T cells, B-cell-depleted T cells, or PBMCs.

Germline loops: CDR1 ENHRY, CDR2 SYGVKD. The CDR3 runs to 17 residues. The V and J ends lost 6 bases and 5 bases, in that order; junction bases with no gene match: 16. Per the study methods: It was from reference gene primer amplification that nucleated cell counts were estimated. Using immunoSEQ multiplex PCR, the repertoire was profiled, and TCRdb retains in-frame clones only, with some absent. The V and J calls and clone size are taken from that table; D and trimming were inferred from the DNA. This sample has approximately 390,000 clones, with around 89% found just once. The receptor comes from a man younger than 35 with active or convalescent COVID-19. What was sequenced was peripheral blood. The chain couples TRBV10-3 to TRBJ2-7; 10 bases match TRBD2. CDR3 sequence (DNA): TGTGCCATCAGAGGGAGCCGCGAGCGGGAGGGCCTGCACGAGCAGTACTTC. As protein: CAIRGSREREGLHEQYF.